This TCR beta chain comes out of a study of blood T cell repertoires in COVID-19. Study-level information: Spain, Italy and the United States supplied samples that represented acute and convalescent COVID-19. The cDNA or gDNA used as material had been derived from T cells, B-cell-depleted T cells, or PBMCs.

Original methodology: Nucleated cell counts were estimated from reference gene primer amplification. The table came from immunoSEQ multiplex PCR; TCRdb's copy has only in-frame clones and leaves some out. Clone size and the V and J calls come from that table; the DNA yielded D and trimming. This sample has around 240,000 clones, with about 88% found just once. There are 17 residues in the CDR3. V was pared by 3 bases and J by 1 base, with 18 bases between. Per germline, CDR1 MDHEN and CDR2 SYDVKM. This TCR was sampled from a man in his forties with acute or convalescent COVID-19. The sample consisted of peripheral blood. This chain uses TRBV28 with TRBJ1-1, with TRBD1 as a possible D gene (6 bases). CDR3 sequence: CASSLSGGAGKNTEAFF. In DNA, the CDR3 is TGTGCCAGCAGTTTGTCGGGGGGCGCGGGTAAGAACACTGAAGCTTTCTTT.